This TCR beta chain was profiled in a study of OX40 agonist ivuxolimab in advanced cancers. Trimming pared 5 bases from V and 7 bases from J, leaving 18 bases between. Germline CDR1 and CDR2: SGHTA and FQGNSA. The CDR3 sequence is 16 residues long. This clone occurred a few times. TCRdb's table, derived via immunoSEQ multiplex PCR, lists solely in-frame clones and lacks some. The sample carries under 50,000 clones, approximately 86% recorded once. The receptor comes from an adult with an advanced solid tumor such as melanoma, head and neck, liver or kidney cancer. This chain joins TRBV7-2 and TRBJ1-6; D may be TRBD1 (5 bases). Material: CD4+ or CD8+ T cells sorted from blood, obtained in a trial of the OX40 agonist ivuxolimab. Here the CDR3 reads CASSRKSGTLNSPLHF. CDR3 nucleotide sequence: TGTGCCAGCAGCCGAAAGTCAGGGACCCTAAATTCACCCCTCCACTTT.